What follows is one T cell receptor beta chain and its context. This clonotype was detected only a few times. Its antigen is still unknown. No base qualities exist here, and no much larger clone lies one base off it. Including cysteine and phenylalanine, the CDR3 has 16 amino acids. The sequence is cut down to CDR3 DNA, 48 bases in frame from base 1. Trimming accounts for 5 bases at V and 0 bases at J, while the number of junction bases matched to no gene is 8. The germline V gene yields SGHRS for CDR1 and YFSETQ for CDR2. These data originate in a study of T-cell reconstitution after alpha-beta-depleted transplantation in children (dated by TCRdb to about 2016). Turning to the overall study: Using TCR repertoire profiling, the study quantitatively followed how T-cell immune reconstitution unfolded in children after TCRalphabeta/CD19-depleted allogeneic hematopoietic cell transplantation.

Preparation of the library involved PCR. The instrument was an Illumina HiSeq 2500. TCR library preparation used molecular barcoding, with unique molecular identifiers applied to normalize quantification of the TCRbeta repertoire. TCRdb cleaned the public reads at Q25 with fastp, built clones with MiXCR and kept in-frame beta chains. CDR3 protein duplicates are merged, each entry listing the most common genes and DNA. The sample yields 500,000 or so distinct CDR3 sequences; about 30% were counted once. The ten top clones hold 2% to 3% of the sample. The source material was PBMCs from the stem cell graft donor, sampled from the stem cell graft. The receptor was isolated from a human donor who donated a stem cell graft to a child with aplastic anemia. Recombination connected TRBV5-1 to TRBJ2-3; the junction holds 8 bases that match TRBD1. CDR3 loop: CASRAGTGTSTDTQYF. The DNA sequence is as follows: TGCGCCAGCAGGGCCGGGACAGGAACGAGCACAGATACGCAGTATTTT.